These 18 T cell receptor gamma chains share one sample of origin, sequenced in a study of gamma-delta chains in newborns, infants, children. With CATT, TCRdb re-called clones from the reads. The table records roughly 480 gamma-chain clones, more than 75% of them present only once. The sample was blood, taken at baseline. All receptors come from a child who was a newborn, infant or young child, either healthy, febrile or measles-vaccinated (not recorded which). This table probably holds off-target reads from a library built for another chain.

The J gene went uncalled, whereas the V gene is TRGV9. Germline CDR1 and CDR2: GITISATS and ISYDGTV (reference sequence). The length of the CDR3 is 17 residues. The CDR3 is CALEAGDTLSLTAQLFF. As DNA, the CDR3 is TGTGCCTTGGAGGCGGGAGATACTCTCTCTTTGACAGCACAACTCTTCTTT.

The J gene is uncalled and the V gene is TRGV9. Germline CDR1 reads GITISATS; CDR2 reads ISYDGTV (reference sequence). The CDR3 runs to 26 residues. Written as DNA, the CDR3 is TGTGCCTGTGACACCGGGGGGCCCCCGAGCTCCTGGGACACCCGACAGATGTTTTTCGGAACTAGCATCAAACTCTTC. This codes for CACDTGGPPSSWDTRQMFFGTSIKLF.

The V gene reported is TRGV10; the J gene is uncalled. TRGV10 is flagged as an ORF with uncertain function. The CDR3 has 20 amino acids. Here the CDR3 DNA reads TGTGCCGTGCCCTTCCTCCCACTTACTGGGGGCCCTCTTGTAGCAGCACAACTCTTCTTT. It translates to CAVPFLPLTGGPLVAAQLFF.

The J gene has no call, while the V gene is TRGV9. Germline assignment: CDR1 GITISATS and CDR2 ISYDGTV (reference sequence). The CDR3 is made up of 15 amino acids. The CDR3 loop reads CACDTWGAATAQLFF. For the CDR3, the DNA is TGTGCCTGTGACACCTGGGGGGCCGCGACAGCACAACTCTTCTTT.

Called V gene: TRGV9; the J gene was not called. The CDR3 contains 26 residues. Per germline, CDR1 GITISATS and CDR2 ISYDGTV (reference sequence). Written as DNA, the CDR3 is TGTGCCTGTGACACCGTAGAGGATGTGCTCTCCTGGGACACCCGACAGATGTTTTTCGGAACTAGCATCAAACTCTTC. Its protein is CACDTVEDVLSWDTRQMFFGTSIKLF.

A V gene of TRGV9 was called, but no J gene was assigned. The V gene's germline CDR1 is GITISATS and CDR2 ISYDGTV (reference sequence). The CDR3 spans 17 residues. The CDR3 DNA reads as TGTGCCTGTGACCCCGTACTGGGGGATACGAGTAGAGCACAACTCTTCTTT. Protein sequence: CACDPVLGDTSRAQLFF.

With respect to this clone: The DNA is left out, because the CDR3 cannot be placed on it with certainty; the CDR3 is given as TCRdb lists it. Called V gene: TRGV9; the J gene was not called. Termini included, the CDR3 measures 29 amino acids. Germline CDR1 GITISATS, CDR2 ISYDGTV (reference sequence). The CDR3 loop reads CASISYVGGTGGPPWDTRQMFFGTGIKLF.

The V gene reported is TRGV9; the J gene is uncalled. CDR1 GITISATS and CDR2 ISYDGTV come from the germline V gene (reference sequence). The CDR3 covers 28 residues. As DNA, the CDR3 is TGTGCCTGTGACACAGTACTGGGGGATACCCTCAGCTCCTGGGACACCCGACAGATGTTTTTCGGAACTAGCATCAAACTCTTC. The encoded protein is CACDTVLGDTLSSWDTRQMFFGTSIKLF.

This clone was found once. CDR3 nucleotides: TGTGCCTGTGACATCGTACTGGGGGATAGCTCCTGGGACACCCGACAGATGTTTTTCGGAACTAGCATCAAACTCTTC. Its translation is CACDIVLGDSSWDTRQMFFGTSIKLF. No call exists for the J gene, whereas the V gene is TRGV9. This CDR3 region has 26 residues. Germline CDR1 is GITISATS and CDR2 is ISYDGTV (reference sequence).

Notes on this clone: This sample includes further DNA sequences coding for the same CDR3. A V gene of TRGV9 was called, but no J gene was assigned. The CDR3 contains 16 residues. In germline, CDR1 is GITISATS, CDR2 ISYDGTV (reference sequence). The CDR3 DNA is TGTGCCTGTGACACCGTGGGGGATACCTTGACAGCACAACTCTTCTTT. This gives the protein CACDTVGDTLTAQLFF.

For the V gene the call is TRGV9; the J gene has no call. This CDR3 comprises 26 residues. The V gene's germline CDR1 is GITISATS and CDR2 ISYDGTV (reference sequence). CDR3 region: CACDVVGDTRSWDARQMFFGTSIKLF. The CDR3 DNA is TGTGCCTGTGACGTGGTGGGGGATACGCGCTCCTGGGACGCCCGACAGATGTTTTTCGGAACTAGCATCAAACTCTTC.

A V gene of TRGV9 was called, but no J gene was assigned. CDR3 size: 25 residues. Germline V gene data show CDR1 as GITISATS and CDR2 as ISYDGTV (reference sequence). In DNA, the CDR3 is TGTGCCTGTGACACGATTACGCGTGTCTCCTGGGACACCCGACAGATGTTTTTCGGAACTAGCATCAAACTCTTC. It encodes CACDTITRVSWDTRQMFFGTSIKLF.

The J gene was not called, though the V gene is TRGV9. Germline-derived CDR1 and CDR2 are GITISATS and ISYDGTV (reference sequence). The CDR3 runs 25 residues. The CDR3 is CACDTILGDTWDTRQMFFGTSIKLF. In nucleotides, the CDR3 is TGTGCCTGTGACACGATACTGGGGGATACCTGGGACACCCGACAGATGTTTTTCGGAACTAGCATCAAACTCTTC.

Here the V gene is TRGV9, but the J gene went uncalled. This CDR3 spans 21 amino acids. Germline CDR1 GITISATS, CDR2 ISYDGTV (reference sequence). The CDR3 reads CACDLMRVTGGMPALTAQLFF. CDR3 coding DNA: TGTGCCTGTGACCTCATGCGGGTAACGGGGGGGATGCCCGCTTTGACAGCACAACTCTTCTTT.

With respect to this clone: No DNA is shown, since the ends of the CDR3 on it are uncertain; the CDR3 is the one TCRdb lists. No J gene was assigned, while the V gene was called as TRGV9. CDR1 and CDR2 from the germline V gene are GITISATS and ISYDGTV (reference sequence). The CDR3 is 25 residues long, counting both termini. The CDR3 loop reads CACDSTGGYSWDTRQMFFGTGIKLF.

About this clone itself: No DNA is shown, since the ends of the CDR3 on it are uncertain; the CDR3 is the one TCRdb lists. The CDR3 spells CACDTGDASSWDTRQMFFGTGIKLF. A V gene of TRGV9 was called, but no J gene was assigned. CDR1 is GITISATS and CDR2 is ISYDGTV in the germline V gene (reference sequence). The length of the CDR3 is 25 amino acids, counting both ends.

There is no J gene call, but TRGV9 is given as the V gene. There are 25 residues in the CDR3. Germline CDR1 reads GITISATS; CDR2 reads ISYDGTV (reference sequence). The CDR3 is CACDTAGDKNWDTRQMFFGTSIKLF. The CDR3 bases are TGTGCCTGTGACACCGCGGGGGATAAGAACTGGGACACCCGACAGATGTTTTTCGGAACTAGCATCAAACTCTTC.

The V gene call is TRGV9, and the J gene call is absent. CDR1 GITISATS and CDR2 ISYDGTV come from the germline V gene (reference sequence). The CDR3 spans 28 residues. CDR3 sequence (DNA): TGTGCCTGTGACCCCCTTGAGGGGGAACCGTCCCCCTCCTGGGACACCCGACAGATGTTTTTCGGAACTAGCATCAAACTCTTC. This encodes CACDPLEGEPSPSWDTRQMFFGTSIKLF.